Listed below are T cell receptor beta chains from one sample, sequenced in a study of T cell changes during pregnancy in multiple sclerosis. Profiled with immunoSEQ multiplex PCR; TCRdb holds only in-frame clones, not every one. This table holds over 65,000 clones, approximately 89% found once. Here the sequenced sample was peripheral blood, taken in the first trimester of pregnancy. Receptors were obtained from a female donor with multiple sclerosis, enrolled in a pregnancy study. CDR3s include the opening cysteine and the closing phenylalanine or tryptophan. D genes are given only for firm matches. Where a row states a size, it is once, few, many or the class of an expanded clone; other rows omit it.

j_gene,d_gene,v_gene,abundance,CDR3nt,CDR3aa
TRBJ1-4,NA,TRBV9,NA,TGTGCCAGCAGCGAGGGCAGGGCGATTGGAAATGAAAAACTGTTTTTT,CASSEGRAIGNEKLFF
TRBJ2-7,TRBD1,TRBV5-1,NA,TGCGCCAGCAGTCGGGACAGGGGAATGCTCGAGCAGTACTTC,CASSRDRGMLEQYF
TRBJ2-1,NA,TRBV29-1,NA,TGCAGCGTTGGACATGGTAATGAGCAGTTCTTC,CSVGHGNEQFF
TRBJ2-2,TRBD1,TRBV9,few,TGTGCCAGCAGCGTAACAGGGGTCGGGGAGCTGTTTTTT,CASSVTGVGELFF
TRBJ2-2,NA,TRBV5-1,once,TGCGCCAGCAGCAGCCACCAGGGGTTGGGGGAGCTGTTTTTT,CASSSHQGLGELFF
TRBJ2-1,NA,TRBV19,NA,TGTGCCACTCGGGACTGGTACAATGAGCAGTTCTTC,CATRDWYNEQFF
TRBJ1-3,NA,TRBV6-5,NA,TGTGCCAGCAGTGACACAGCCTCTGGAAACACCATATATTTT,CASSDTASGNTIYF
TRBJ1-5,NA,TRBV5-5,once,TGTGCCAGCAGCTTCGAGGGGGTAGGCAATCAGCCCCAGCATTTT,CASSFEGVGNQPQHF
TRBJ2-7,TRBD2,TRBV30,NA,TGTGCCTCCATCCCCGGGGGGGGAGGCTACGAGCAGTACTTC,CASIPGGGGYEQYF
TRBJ1-4,NA,TRBV6-5,NA,TGTGCCAGCAGTTACGTGACAGGCTATAATGAAAAACTGTTTTTT,CASSYVTGYNEKLFF
TRBJ1-6,NA,TRBV9,NA,TGTGCCAGCAGCGAACGGACAGACTATAATTCACCCCTCCACTTT,CASSERTDYNSPLHF
TRBJ2-7,NA,TRBV30,once,TGTGCCTGGAGCGTCGGACTCTACGAGCAGTACTTC,CAWSVGLYEQYF
TRBJ1-1,TRBD1,TRBV5-1,NA,TGCGCCAGCAGCTTGAGGCCAGGGGGCACTGAAGCTTTCTTT,CASSLRPGGTEAFF
TRBJ2-7,NA,TRBV19,NA,TGTGCCAGTAGTCCATCAGGGGGGACTGGGTTCGAGCAGTACTTC,CASSPSGGTGFEQYF
TRBJ2-3,TRBD2,TRBV5-1,NA,TGCGCCAGCAGCCATGAGCGGGGCACGCAGTATTTT,CASSHERGTQYF
TRBJ2-7,NA,TRBV9,many,TGTGCCAGCAGCGTACCCAAGCCGGCGGGCCGCGCCTGGGAGCAGTACTTC,CASSVPKPAGRAWEQYF
TRBJ1-2,NA,TRBV9,NA,TGTGCCAGCAGCGTAGGGACAACTGGCTACACCTTC,CASSVGTTGYTF